This T cell receptor (beta chain) was observed in a study of blood T cell repertoires in COVID-19. Whole-study context: Samples representing acute and convalescent COVID-19 were sourced from the United States, Italy and Spain. T cells, B-cell-depleted T cells, or PBMCs provided the cDNA or gDNA that served as material.

V was trimmed by 4 bases and J by 2 bases, leaving 16 bases between them. This CDR3 spans 15 amino acids. Germline V gene lookup returns CDR1 SGDLS and CDR2 YYNGEE. Original methodology: By means of reference gene primer amplification, nucleated cell counts were estimated. Method: immunoSEQ multiplex PCR; TCRdb's copy keeps in-frame clones and lacks some. From that table come the V and J calls and clone size; the DNA was used to work out D and trimming. The sample holds tens of thousands of clones, about nine tenths seen once. The receptor was isolated from a woman at least 80 years old with acute or convalescent COVID-19. This chain uses TRBV9 with TRBJ2-7, with D possibly being TRBD1 (6 bases). Sequences were obtained from peripheral blood. This chain's CDR3 is CASSSRGRGAYEQYF. The DNA of the CDR3 is TGTGCCAGCAGCTCCCGGGGCAGGGGAGCCTACGAGCAGTACTTC.